The rows below give T cell receptor beta chains drawn from one sample of a study of control samples from healthy donors and cancer patients. The assay was immunoSEQ multiplex PCR, and TCRdb's table has in-frame clones only and misses some. The table has some 110,000 clones, around 90% seen once. Sequenced sample: blood. Every receptor here comes from a woman aged 70-85 years in good health. The CDR3 runs from the conserved cysteine through the conserved F or W. A D gene is named only where the DNA matches it firmly. Rows may omit the clone size; those that give it use once, few, many or a size class.

TRBV18,TRBD1,TRBJ1-4,.,TGTGCCAGCTCACCGAGGGGGCTTGAAAAACTGTTTTTT,CASSPRGLEKLFF
TRBV6-4,.,TRBJ1-5,.,TGTGCCAGCAACGTCCCAAATCAGCCCCAGCATTTT,CASNVPNQPQHF
TRBV5-1,.,TRBJ2-3,.,TGCGCCAGCAGCTCCACAGGGTCAGATACGCAGTATTTT,CASSSTGSDTQYF
TRBV9,.,TRBJ1-4,.,TGTGCCAGCAGCGTAGTGACGACCATAGAAAAACTGTTTTTT,CASSVVTTIEKLFF
TRBV6-2/TRBV6-3,.,TRBJ1-4,.,TGTGCCAGCAGCCGCCCTGGACTGGGGATTGATGAAAAACTGTTTTTT,CASSRPGLGIDEKLFF
TRBV9,.,TRBJ1-1,.,TGTGCCAGCAGCGTAGCTTCGGGGAACACTGAAGCTTTCTTT,CASSVASGNTEAFF
TRBV24-1,.,TRBJ2-5,.,TGTGCCACCAGTGAACGGGAGACCCAGTACTTC,CATSERETQYF
TRBV5-5,.,TRBJ1-5,once,TGTGCCAGCAGTCTAGACCCAGGGTTTAGCAATCAGCCCCAGCATTTT,CASSLDPGFSNQPQHF
TRBV19,.,TRBJ2-7,.,TGTGCCAGTAGTATAGGCAACCCGGGGGTCCGCGAGCAGTACTTC,CASSIGNPGVREQYF
TRBV5-6,.,TRBJ1-5,.,TGTGCCAGCAGCTTGAATACAGGAGCTAATCAGCCCCAGCATTTT,CASSLNTGANQPQHF
TRBV7-2,.,TRBJ1-1,.,TGTGCCAGCAGCTGGGGACAAATAAACACTGAAGCTTTCTTT,CASSWGQINTEAFF
TRBV6-6,.,TRBJ2-7,.,TGTGCCAGCAGTTACCCAGAGACCTACGAGCAGTACTTC,CASSYPETYEQYF
TRBV6-1,.,TRBJ1-2,.,TGTGCCAGCAGTGAAAGAGGCGGTTTCGATGGCTACACCTTC,CASSERGGFDGYTF
TRBV5-4,TRBD1,TRBJ1-2,.,TGTGCCAGCAACAGGGGTGACTATGGCTACACCTTC,CASNRGDYGYTF
TRBV9,TRBD1,TRBJ1-4,.,TGTGCCAGCAGCGTTCGGACAGGGATTAATGAAAAACTGTTTTTT,CASSVRTGINEKLFF
TRBV7-7,TRBD2,TRBJ2-3,.,TGTGCCAGCAGCACTAGCGGAGCATCAGATACGCAGTATTTT,CASSTSGASDTQYF
TRBV11-3,.,TRBJ2-5,.,TGTGCCAGCAGCTTAGGGACGAGTGGCCAAGAGACCCAGTACTTC,CASSLGTSGQETQYF
TRBV23-1,TRBD1,TRBJ2-3,.,TGCGCCAGCAGTCAATATCCGGGACAGGGGAAAGATACGCAGTATTTT,CASSQYPGQGKDTQYF
TRBV7-8,TRBD1,TRBJ2-7,.,TGTGCCAGCAGCGCGGACAGGAACTACGAGCAGTACTTC,CASSADRNYEQYF
TRBV11-2,TRBD2,TRBJ2-1,.,TGTGCCAGCAGCTCCATCCGGCGGGGGGGCCATGCCTACAATGAGCAGTTCTTC,CASSSIRRGGHAYNEQFF
TRBV18,TRBD1,TRBJ1-6,.,TGTGCCAGCTCACCGGGGACAGGGGTTAACTCACCCCTCCACTTT,CASSPGTGVNSPLHF
TRBV7-2,TRBD1,TRBJ1-2,.,TGTGCCAGCAGCGCTCGGACCGGGACAGGGGATGGCTACACCTTC,CASSARTGTGDGYTF
TRBV10-3,TRBD1,TRBJ2-1,.,TGTGCCATCAGTAGACAGGGTGGTTCCGATGAGCAGTTCTTC,CAISRQGGSDEQFF
TRBV2,TRBD1,TRBJ1-4,.,TGTGCCAGCAGTGACAGGGGGCTTGTGTTGGAAAAACTGTTTTTT,CASSDRGLVLEKLFF
TRBV27,.,TRBJ2-2,once,TGTGCCAGCAGGGGGACACAGCTGAACACCGGGGAGCTGTTTTTT,CASRGTQLNTGELFF
TRBV7-8,.,TRBJ2-1,once,TGTGCCAGCAGCTTAACTTTGGCTAGCGATGAGCAGTTCTTC,CASSLTLASDEQFF
TRBV18,.,TRBJ1-6,.,TGTGCCAGCTCATCCGGGACTGCTCGAGGTTGGGCCCTCCACTTT,CASSSGTARGWALHF
TRBV3-1/TRBV3-2,.,TRBJ2-1,.,TGTGCCAGCAGCCATCGGGACGGCCTGACAGGGCAGTTCTTC,CASSHRDGLTGQFF
TRBV10-1,TRBD1,TRBJ2-5,.,TGCGCCAGCAGTAAGGGGGCGGAAGAGACCCAGTACTTC,CASSKGAEETQYF
TRBV15,.,TRBJ2-7,.,TGTGCCACCAGCACTCGGGGGCGGGGGAACTACGAGCAGTACTTC,CATSTRGRGNYEQYF
TRBV9,TRBD2,TRBJ2-1,.,TGTGCCAGCAGCGTAGGGCTAGCGGGGACAAGTGAGCAGTTCTTC,CASSVGLAGTSEQFF
TRBV3-1/TRBV3-2,.,TRBJ2-2,.,TGTGCCACCACGACAGGAGACACCGGGGAGCTGTTTTTT,CATTTGDTGELFF
TRBV6-1,.,TRBJ1-2,.,TGTGCCAGCAGTGAGGCTCTCCGTGATGGCTACACCTTC,CASSEALRDGYTF
TRBV5-1,TRBD2,TRBJ2-7,.,TGCGCCAGCAGCCCCTGGAGCGGGGGGTCCTACGAGCAGTACTTC,CASSPWSGGSYEQYF
TRBV4-3,.,TRBJ2-3,.,TGCGCCAGCAGCCAAGGTCAGGGCCCAGATACGCAGTATTTT,CASSQGQGPDTQYF
TRBV10-2,.,TRBJ1-1,.,TGCGCCAGCAGTGATGCTGGAGGTAGGAACACTGAAGCTTTCTTT,CASSDAGGRNTEAFF
TRBV10-3,.,TRBJ1-3,.,TGTGCCATCTCGGGTCCCTCCGGGACACATGGAAACACCATATATTTT,CAISGPSGTHGNTIYF
TRBV18,.,TRBJ2-3,.,TGTGCCAGCGCCGTAAATCGCGCAGATACGCAGTATTTT,CASAVNRADTQYF
TRBV29-1,.,TRBJ1-1,.,TGCAGCGTTGAAGTGCAGACGGCTGAAGCTTTCTTT,CSVEVQTAEAFF
TRBV19,.,TRBJ2-1,.,TGTGCCAGTAGTAACCCTTACAGGAATCCGGGCAATGAGCAGTTCTTC,CASSNPYRNPGNEQFF
TRBV18,TRBD1,TRBJ1-6,.,TGTGCCAGCTCACAGGGGGGACAGGGGAGTTCACCCCTCCACTTT,CASSQGGQGSSPLHF
TRBV29-1,.,TRBJ1-2,.,TGCAGCGTACGGGATTCCTATGGCTACACCTTC,CSVRDSYGYTF
TRBV7-2,.,TRBJ1-6,.,TGTGCCAGCAGCTCCGGGTCGGCCCTCCACTTT,CASSSGSALHF
TRBV19,.,TRBJ1-5,.,TGTGCCAGTACCAGGATTAGCCATCAGCCCCAGCATTTT,CASTRISHQPQHF
TRBV4-3,.,TRBJ2-7,.,TGCGCCAGCAGCCAGGAGGGGGGCCCCAACCCTTACGAGCAGTACTTC,CASSQEGGPNPYEQYF
TRBV3-1/TRBV3-2,TRBD2,TRBJ2-1,.,TGTGCCAGCAGCCAAGAGCGGGGGAGCAATGAGCAGTTCTTC,CASSQERGSNEQFF
TRBV12-3/TRBV12-4,TRBD1,TRBJ1-1,.,TGTGCCAGCAGGGGACAGGGTCGTACTGAAGCTTTCTTT,CASRGQGRTEAFF